What follows are 14 T cell receptor beta chains derived from one specimen sequenced in a study of OX40 agonist ivuxolimab in advanced cancers. Produced via immunoSEQ multiplex PCR; TCRdb's table is partial and in-frame only. The sample contains 65,000 to 90,000 clones, around 88% of which appear only once. Material: CD4+ or CD8+ T cells sorted from blood, obtained in a trial of the OX40 agonist ivuxolimab. Source of these receptors: an adult with an advanced solid tumor such as melanoma, head and neck, liver or kidney cancer.

V gene TRBV28 combines with J gene TRBJ2-4; 10 nucleotides align to TRBD2. The V segment lost 6 bases and the J segment 6 bases; nucleotides outside the gene matches: 14. Germline CDR1 reads MDHEN; CDR2 reads SYDVKM. The CDR3 is 17 residues long. Written as DNA, the CDR3 is TGTGCCAGCAGCCGAACCGGGATAGCGGGAGGTGGAAACATTCAGTACTTC. Translating gives CASSRTGIAGGGNIQYF. Drawing the rest from reference TRBV28 and TRBJ2-4, the complete variable domain is DVKVTQSSRYLVKRTGEKVFLECVQDMDHENMFWYRQDPGLGLRLIYFSYDVKMKEKGDIPEGYSVSREKKERFSLILESASTNQTSMYLCASSRTGIAGGGNIQYFGAGTRLSVL.

Comments on this clone: The CDR3 end shows no conserved phenylalanine or tryptophan, and so a read error is likely. The V gene is TRBV6-6, the J gene TRBJ2-7, with D perhaps matching TRBD1 (5 bases). This CDR3 has 12 residues. V lost 6 bases and J lost 4, with 10 bases in between. CDR1 MNHNY and CDR2 SVGAGI come from the germline V gene (reference sequence). The CDR3 DNA reads TGTGCCAGCAGATGGCAGGGTTACGAGCAGTACCTC. It encodes CASRWQGYEQYL.

The chain uses TRBV28 and TRBJ2-5; 7 positions agree with TRBD1. Trimming cost V 4 bases and J 3 bases; bases outside gene matches: 11. CDR3 length: 16 amino acids. Germline V gives CDR1 MDHEN, CDR2 SYDVKM. The CDR3 region has the DNA TGTGCCAGCAGTTCCCCCGGGACAGCCCTGAAAGAGACCCAGTACTTC. This codes for CASSSPGTALKETQYF.

V usage is TRBV29-1 and J usage is TRBJ2-7; possible D gene TRBD2, 5 bases. V was clipped by 5 bases and J by 0 bases, with 8 bases between them. The CDR3 runs 12 residues. Germline CDR1 and CDR2: SQVTM and ANQGSEA. Written as DNA, the CDR3 is TGCAGCGTTCGGGGAAGCTCCTACGAGCAGTACTTC. This gives the protein CSVRGSSYEQYF.

This clone was recorded only once. V is TRBV18 and J is TRBJ2-7, with TRBD1 matching over 7 bases. The V gene's germline CDR1 is KGHSH and CDR2 LQKENI. J gave up 7 bases and V 6 bases, and 15 bases lay outside the gene matches. The CDR3 contains 15 residues. CDR3 sequence: CASSNLGTDAGEQYF. Here the CDR3 DNA reads TGTGCCAGCTCGAATCTAGGGACAGACGCCGGTGAGCAGTACTTC.

The rearrangement joins TRBV15 to TRBJ2-5; TRBD2 matches at 11 bases. After removal of 2 bases from V and 5 bases from J, the junction contained 4 bases not matched to a gene. The germline V gene has CDR1 LNHNV and CDR2 YYDKDF (reference sequence). CDR3 length: 15 amino acids. CDR3 in DNA: TGTGCCACCAGCAGATTAGCGGGAGGGTTTGAGACCCAGTACTTC. Protein product: CATSRLAGGFETQYF.

The chain combines TRBV19 with TRBJ2-7; TRBD2 is a possible D gene (6 bases). Germline CDR1 LNHDA, CDR2 SQIVND (reference sequence). The CDR3 has 12 residues. The CDR3 DNA reads as TGTGCTACGGGGGTTGGGAACTACGAGCAGTACTTC. Amino acids: CATGVGNYEQYF.

J is TRBJ2-5 and V is TRBV11-1; 8 nucleotides match TRBD1. The CDR3 spans 13 residues. CDR1 and CDR2 from the germline V gene are SGHAT and FQDESV (reference sequence). V shed 3 bases, J shed 4 bases, and the junction held 1 base outside the gene matches. CDR3 in amino acids: CASSFTGGETQYF. CDR3 in DNA: TGTGCCAGCAGCTTCACAGGGGGAGAGACCCAGTACTTC. The full variable domain, rest sourced from reference TRBV11-1 and TRBJ2-5, is EAEVAQSPRYKITEKSQAVAFWCDPISGHATLYWYRQILGQGPELLVQFQDESVVDDSQLPKDRFSAERLKGVDSTLKIQPAELGDSAMYLCASSFTGGETQYFGPGTRLLVL.

This chain links TRBV19 with TRBJ2-3, with D possibly matching TRBD1 (5 bases). The germline V gene has CDR1 LNHDA and CDR2 SQIVND (reference sequence). This CDR3 is built from 13 residues. The germline V and J ends were trimmed by 7 bases and 4 bases, with 12 bases remaining between them. CDR3 in amino acids: CASTYQGSDTQYF. CDR3 bases: TGTGCCAGTACTTACCAGGGATCAGATACGCAGTATTTT.

This chain links TRBV5-1 with TRBJ1-4; TRBD1 matches 8 bases. J lost 0 bases, V lost 0 bases, and 1 base had no gene match. The CDR3 covers 16 residues. CDR1 and CDR2 from the germline V gene are SGHRS and YFSETQ. DNA for the CDR3: TGCGCCAGCAGCTTGGCGGGACAGGCAACTAATGAAAAACTGTTTTTT. It is translated as CASSLAGQATNEKLFF.

This clone has a single count. This sequence joins TRBV7-9 and TRBJ2-7, with TRBD2 identical over 9 bases. CDR3 size: 15 residues. CDR1 is SEHNR, CDR2 FQNEAQ, per germline (reference sequence). Trimming cost V 4 bases and J 2 bases; bases outside gene matches: 6. The CDR3 is CASSSREGGAYEQYF. The CDR3 nucleotides are TGTGCCAGCAGCTCGCGGGAGGGGGGAGCCTACGAGCAGTACTTC.

The rearrangement uses TRBV6-5 and TRBJ2-2, with D perhaps matching TRBD2 (6 bases). This CDR3 is 16 amino acids long. CDR1 and CDR2 from the germline V gene are MNHEY and SVGAGI. V was shortened by 0 bases and J by 2 bases, with 10 bases between the two germline ends. This CDR3 is CASSYSSGVNTGELFF. The DNA for the CDR3 is TGTGCCAGCAGTTACTCGTCGGGAGTTAACACCGGGGAGCTGTTTTTT.

CDR3 amino acids: CASSLGLQRTQYF. CDR3 nucleotide sequence: TGTGCCAGCAGCTTAGGGTTACAGAGGACGCAGTATTTT. The chain joins TRBV7-2 to TRBJ2-3; D gene ambiguous. The V gene's germline CDR1 is SGHTA and CDR2 FQGNSA. CDR3 size: 13 residues. V was pared by 1 base and J by 9 bases, with 11 bases between.

By share, this clone ranks as medium-sized. The gene calls are TRBV2 and TRBJ2-1; TRBD2 matches at 9 bases. This CDR3 comprises 14 residues. Germline assignment: CDR1 SNHLY and CDR2 FYNNEI. Unmatched junction bases numbered 5, after V lost 7 bases and J lost 4 bases. In DNA form, the CDR3 reads TGTGCCAGCAACGAGCTAGCGGGATACAATGAGCAGTTCTTC. Translating it yields CASNELAGYNEQFF.